This T cell receptor beta chain appears in the sequencing data of a study of shared clonotypes between healthy human individuals. Regarding the study as a whole: Generation probabilities of non-shared clonotypes were lower (relative to those shared by all four donors). Researchers sampled only blood; tissue repertoires likely differ. The diversity represented, both genetic and in exposure history, was limited by few donors.

This CDR3 region has 16 residues. Deletions cut 1 base from V and 3 bases from J, with 13 bases between. Germline V gives CDR1 SGHNT, CDR2 YENEEA. Recent acute infections and vaccinations were absent in the healthy HIV-negative adult donors. Clones were sequenced by immunoSEQ multiplex PCR, and TCRdb holds only the in-frame ones, with some missing. The table includes over 2 million clones, 85% to 95% detected once. As for this clone: Its antigen is not identified.

The chain couples TRBV11-3 to TRBJ2-1, with D possibly matching TRBD1 (6 bases). The sequencing sample was made of naive CD4+ T cells from PBMCs. Stated subset: CD45RA+ positively selected. This clonotype originated in a man aged 18 to 29 in good health. Some clones in this sample may be carry-over from other donors' samples. CDR3 sequence: CASSLGGQGSYNEQFF. CDR3 coding DNA: TGTGCCAGCAGCTTAGGGGGGCAGGGTAGCTACAATGAGCAGTTCTTC. The full variable domain, in which reference TRBV11-3 and TRBJ2-1 provide the parts outside the CDR3, is EAGVVQSPRYKIIEKKQPVAFWCNPISGHNTLYWYLQNLGQGPELLIRYENEEAVDDSQLPKDRFSAERLKGVDSTLKIQPAELGDSAVYLCASSLGGQGSYNEQFFGPGTRLTVL.